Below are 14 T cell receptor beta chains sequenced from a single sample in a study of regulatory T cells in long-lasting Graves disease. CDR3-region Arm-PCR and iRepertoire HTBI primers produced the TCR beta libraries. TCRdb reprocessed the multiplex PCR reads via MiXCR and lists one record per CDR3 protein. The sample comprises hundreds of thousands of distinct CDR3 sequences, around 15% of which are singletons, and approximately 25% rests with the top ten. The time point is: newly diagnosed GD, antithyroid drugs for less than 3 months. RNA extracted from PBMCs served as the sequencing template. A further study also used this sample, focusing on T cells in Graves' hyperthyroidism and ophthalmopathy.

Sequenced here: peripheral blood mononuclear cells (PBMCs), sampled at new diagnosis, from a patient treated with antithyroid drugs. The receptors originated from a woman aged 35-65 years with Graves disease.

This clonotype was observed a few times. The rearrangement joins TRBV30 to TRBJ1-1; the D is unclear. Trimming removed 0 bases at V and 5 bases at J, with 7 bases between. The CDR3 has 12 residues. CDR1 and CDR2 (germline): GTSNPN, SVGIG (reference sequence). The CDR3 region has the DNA TGTGCCTGGAGTGTCATGAGAACTGAAGCTTTCTTT. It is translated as CAWSVMRTEAFF.

CDR3 residues: CASFSGTGTIQYF. The CDR3 region has the DNA TGTGCCAGCTTCTCCGGGACAGGGACCATTCAGTACTTC. The rearrangement uses TRBV11-2 and TRBJ2-4; TRBD1 matches at 9 bases. Trimming took 8 bases from V and 9 from J; bases not matched to a gene: 8. Germline loops: CDR1 SGHAT, CDR2 FQNNGV. The CDR3 covers 13 residues.

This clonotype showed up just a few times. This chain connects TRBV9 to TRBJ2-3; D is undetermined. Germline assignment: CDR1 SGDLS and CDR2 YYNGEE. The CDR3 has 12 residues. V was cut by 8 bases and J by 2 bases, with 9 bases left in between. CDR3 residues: CASESITDTQYF. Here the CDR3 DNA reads TGTGCCAGTGAAAGTATCACAGATACGCAGTATTTT.

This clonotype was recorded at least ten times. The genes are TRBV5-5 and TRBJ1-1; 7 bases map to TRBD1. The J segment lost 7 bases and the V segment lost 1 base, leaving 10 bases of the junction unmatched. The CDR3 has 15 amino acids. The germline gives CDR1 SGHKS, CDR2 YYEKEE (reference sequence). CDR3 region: CASSLNRQGESEAFF. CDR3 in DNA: TGTGCCAGCAGCTTGAATCGGCAGGGGGAGAGTGAAGCTTTCTTT.

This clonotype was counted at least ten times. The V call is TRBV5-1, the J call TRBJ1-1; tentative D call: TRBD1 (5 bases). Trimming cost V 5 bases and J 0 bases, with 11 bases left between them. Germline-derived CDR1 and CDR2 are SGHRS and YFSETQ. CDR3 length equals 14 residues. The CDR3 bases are TGCGCCAGCAGTTTCGACAGAATGAACACTGAAGCTTTCTTT. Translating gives CASSFDRMNTEAFF.

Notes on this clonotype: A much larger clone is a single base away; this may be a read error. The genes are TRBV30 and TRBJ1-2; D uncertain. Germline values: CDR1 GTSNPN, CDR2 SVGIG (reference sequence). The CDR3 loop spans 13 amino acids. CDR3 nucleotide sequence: TGTGCCTGGAGTGTACTTATCCCCTATGGCTACGCCTTC. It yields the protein CAWSVLIPYGYAF.

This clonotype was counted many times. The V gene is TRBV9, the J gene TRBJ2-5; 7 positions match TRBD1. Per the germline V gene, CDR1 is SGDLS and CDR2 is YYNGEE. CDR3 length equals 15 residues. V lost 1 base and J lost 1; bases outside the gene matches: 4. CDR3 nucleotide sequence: TGTGCCAGCAGCGTAACGACAGGGCCCCAAGAGACCCAGTACTTC. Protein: CASSVTTGPQETQYF.

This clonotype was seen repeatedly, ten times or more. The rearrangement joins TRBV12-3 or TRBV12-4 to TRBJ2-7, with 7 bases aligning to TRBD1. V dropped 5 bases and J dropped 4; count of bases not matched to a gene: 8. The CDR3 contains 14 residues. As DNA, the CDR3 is TGTGCCAGCAGTCCACCGGGACAGTCTTACGAGCAGTACTTC. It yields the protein CASSPPGQSYEQYF.

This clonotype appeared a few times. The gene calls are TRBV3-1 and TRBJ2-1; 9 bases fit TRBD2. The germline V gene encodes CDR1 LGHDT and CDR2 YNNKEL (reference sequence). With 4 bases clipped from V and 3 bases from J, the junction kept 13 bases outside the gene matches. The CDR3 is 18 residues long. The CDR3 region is CASSPPPSGGTNYNEQFF. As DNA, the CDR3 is TGTGCCAGCAGCCCCCCCCCCAGCGGGGGGACTAACTACAATGAGCAGTTCTTC.

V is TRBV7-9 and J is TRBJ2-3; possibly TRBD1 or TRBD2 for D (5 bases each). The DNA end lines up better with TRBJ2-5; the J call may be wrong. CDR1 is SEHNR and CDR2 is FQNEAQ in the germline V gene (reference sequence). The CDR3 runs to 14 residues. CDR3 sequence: CASSLGRGRETQYF. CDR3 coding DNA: TGTGCCAGCAGCCTAGGTCGGGGACGGGAGACCCAGTACTTC.

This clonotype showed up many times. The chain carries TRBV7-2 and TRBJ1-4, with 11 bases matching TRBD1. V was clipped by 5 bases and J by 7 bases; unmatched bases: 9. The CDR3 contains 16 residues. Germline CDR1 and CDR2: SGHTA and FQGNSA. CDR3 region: CASSHGQGASGEKLFF. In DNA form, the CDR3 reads TGTGCCAGCAGCCACGGACAGGGGGCATCGGGTGAAAAACTGTTTTTT.

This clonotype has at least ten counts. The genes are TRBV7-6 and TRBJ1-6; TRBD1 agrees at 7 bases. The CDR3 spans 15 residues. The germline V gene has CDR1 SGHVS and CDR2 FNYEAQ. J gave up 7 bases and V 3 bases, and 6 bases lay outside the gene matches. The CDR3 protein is CASSLTGLGNSPLHF. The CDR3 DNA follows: TGTGCCAGCAGCTTGACAGGGTTGGGGAATTCACCCCTCCACTTT.

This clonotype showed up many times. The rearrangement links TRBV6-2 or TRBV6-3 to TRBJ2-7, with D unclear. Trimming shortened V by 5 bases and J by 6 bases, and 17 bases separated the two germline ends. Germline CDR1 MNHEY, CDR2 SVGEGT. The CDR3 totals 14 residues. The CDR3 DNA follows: TGTGCCAGCAGTGTAACAGTCCGGGCGGCCGAGCAGTACTTC. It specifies CASSVTVRAAEQYF.

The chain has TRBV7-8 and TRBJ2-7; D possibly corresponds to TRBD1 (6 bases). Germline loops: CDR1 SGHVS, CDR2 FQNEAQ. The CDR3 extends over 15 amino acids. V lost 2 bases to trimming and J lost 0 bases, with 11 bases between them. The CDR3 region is CASSLRQESSYEQYF. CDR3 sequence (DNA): TGTGCCAGCAGCTTAAGACAGGAAAGCTCCTACGAGCAGTACTTC. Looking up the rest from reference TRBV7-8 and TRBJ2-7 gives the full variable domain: GAGVSQSPRYKVAKRGQDVALRCDPISGHVSLFWYQQALGQGPEFLTYFQNEAQLDKSGLPSDRFFAERPEGSVSTLKIQRTQQEDSAVYLCASSLRQESSYEQYFGPGTRLTVT.